The next 6 T cell receptor beta chains were all read from a single sample in a study of cytomegalovirus exposure and HLA in healthy donors. A multiplex PCR was run with 60 Vbeta primers and 13 Jbeta primers. Profiled with immunoSEQ multiplex PCR; TCRdb holds only in-frame clones, not every one. This repertoire shows under 130,000 clones, approximately 66% found once; its top ten account for roughly 3%. Sequenced material: PBMCs. The source is a woman in her 50s in good health and CMV-seronegative.

The J gene is TRBJ2-1, the V gene TRBV7-3; TRBD1 agrees at 7 bases. The CDR3 is 15 residues long. With V trimmed by 2 bases and J by 0 bases, 1 base remained unmatched. From germline, CDR1 is SGHTA and CDR2 FQGTGA. The CDR3 sequence is CASSLGTASYNEQFF. DNA for the CDR3: TGTGCCAGCAGCTTAGGGACAGCCTCCTACAATGAGCAGTTCTTC.

The J gene is TRBJ2-3, the V gene TRBV5-1; possibly TRBD2 for D (5 bases). Trimming shortened V by 0 bases and J by 4 bases, and 9 bases separated the two germline ends. Germline V gene lookup returns CDR1 SGHRS and CDR2 YFSETQ. The CDR3 length is 14 residues. This CDR3 is CASSLVSGSDTQYF. The CDR3 coding sequence is TGCGCCAGCAGCTTGGTTTCGGGGTCAGATACGCAGTATTTT.

This chain links TRBV7-2 with TRBJ1-4, with D possibly matching TRBD1 (5 bases). The CDR3 is made up of 16 amino acids. Germline CDR1 is SGHTA and CDR2 is FQGNSA. Trimming shortened V by 2 bases and J by 8 bases, and 18 bases separated the two germline ends. The CDR3: CASSLILTGGSEKLFF. DNA of the CDR3: TGTGCCAGCAGCTTAATCCTCACGGGGGGATCCGAAAAACTGTTTTTT.

The V and J genes are TRBV19 and TRBJ2-2, with 8 bases identical to TRBD2. With V trimmed by 7 bases and J by 7 bases, 14 bases remained unmatched. CDR1 is LNHDA and CDR2 is SQIVND in the germline V gene (reference sequence). The CDR3 spans 16 residues. The CDR3: CASTPGRAGVFGELFF. The CDR3 region has the DNA TGTGCCAGTACGCCCGGCCGAGCGGGAGTTTTCGGGGAGCTGTTTTTT.

The chain employs TRBV7-9 and TRBJ1-6; 7 nucleotides match TRBD1. V lost 1 base and J lost 11; bases outside the gene matches: 5. The CDR3 spans 14 residues. Germline CDR1 reads SEHNR; CDR2 reads FQNEAQ (reference sequence). Here the CDR3 DNA reads TGTGCCAGCAGCTTAGTACAGGGGTTCACACCCCTCCACTTT. Translation: CASSLVQGFTPLHF.

The J gene is TRBJ1-2, the V gene TRBV4-1; D unclear. Germline CDR1 reads MGHRA; CDR2 reads YSYEKL. This CDR3 has 15 amino acids. Trimming stripped 1 base from V and 3 bases from J, with 12 bases between. The CDR3 coding sequence is TGCGCCAGCAGCCAAGTCACAACGCGGGACTATGGCTACACCTTC. Translated, it gives CASSQVTTRDYGYTF.